These 21 T cell receptor beta chains came from one sample sequenced in a study of Graves' ophthalmopathy and Graves' hyperthyroidism. From RNA, the CDR3 regions of TCR beta chains were amplified and sequenced. An initial RT-PCR round employing HTBI primers preceded a second-round multiplex PCR. Each CDR3 protein gets one entry after TCRdb re-called the multiplex PCR reads with MiXCR. The data hold some 380,000 distinct CDR3 sequences, with 15% to 19% observed a single time. Source material: peripheral blood. The receptors stem from a woman aged 18 to 35 with stable Graves' hyperthyroidism.

This clonotype appeared many times. The V call is TRBV6-1, the J call TRBJ1-1, with 7 nucleotides matching TRBD1. Germline lookup yields CDR1 MNHNS and CDR2 SASEGT. The CDR3 is 15 residues long. The J segment lost 3 bases and the V segment lost 8 bases, leaving 12 bases of the junction unmatched. The CDR3 nucleotides are TGTGCCAGCCTGACCTCGACAGGGAGGGACACTGAAGCTTTCTTT. Its translation is CASLTSTGRDTEAFF.

This clonotype was picked up a small number of times. As DNA, the CDR3 is TGTGCCAGCAGTTTGGGTGGCTCGGGATACGAGCAGTACTTC. The encoded protein is CASSLGGSGYEQYF. The chain recombines TRBV12-3 or TRBV12-4 with TRBJ2-7; D is perhaps TRBD2 (5 bases). V lost 3 bases and J 4 bases, leaving 13 bases between the germline ends. The CDR3 has 14 amino acids.

This clonotype has ten or more counts. The chain uses TRBV20-1 and TRBJ2-2, with a weak D call TRBD1 (6 bases). Germline-derived CDR1 and CDR2 are DFQATT and SNEGSKA (reference sequence). This CDR3 spans 14 amino acids. The V gene lost 4 bases and the J gene lost 0 bases, with 9 bases spanning the gap. DNA of the CDR3: TGCAGTGCTAAGGGACAAGCGAACACCGGGGAGCTGTTTTTT. Encoded protein: CSAKGQANTGELFF.

This clonotype was observed at least ten times. The genes are TRBV7-9 and TRBJ1-3; TRBD1 matches at 7 bases. The CDR3 loop spans 15 amino acids. CDR1 SEHNR and CDR2 FQNEAQ come from the germline V gene (reference sequence). The J segment lost 0 bases and the V segment lost 1 base, leaving 0 bases of the junction unmatched. The CDR3 DNA reads as TGTGCCAGCAGCTTAGGGGACAGCTCTGGAAACACCATATATTTT. It codes for CASSLGDSSGNTIYF.

This clonotype was observed at least ten times. The chain recombines TRBV20-1 with TRBJ2-7, with D perhaps given as TRBD1 or TRBD2 (5 bases each). This CDR3 region has 13 residues. Germline V lookup: CDR1 DFQATT, CDR2 SNEGSKA (reference sequence). V dropped 6 bases and J dropped 0 bases, with 12 bases sitting between them. CDR3 loop: CSAGTHDSYEQYF. The CDR3 DNA sequence: TGCAGTGCCGGGACCCACGACTCCTACGAGCAGTACTTC.

CDR3 in amino acids: CASSLQTGGGVYGYTF. DNA of the CDR3: TGTGCCAGCAGCTTACAGACAGGGGGCGGTGTCTATGGCTACACCTTC. The genes are TRBV11-2 and TRBJ1-2; 10 positions match TRBD1. V shed 2 bases, J shed 4 bases, and the junction held 7 bases outside the gene matches. Germline V CDR1 and CDR2: SGHAT, FQNNGV. The CDR3 runs 16 residues.

This clonotype showed up just a few times. J is TRBJ2-2 and V is TRBV6-5; TRBD1 matches 8 bases. The length of the CDR3 is 14 residues. V gave up 4 bases and J gave up 7 bases; unmatched junction bases: 5. Per germline, CDR1 MNHEY and CDR2 SVGAGI. The CDR3 loop is CASSFDRGDGELFF. CDR3 sequence (DNA): TGTGCCAGCAGTTTCGACAGGGGTGACGGGGAGCTGTTTTTT.

Ten or more counts support this clonotype. The J gene is TRBJ1-1, the V gene TRBV29-1, with 10 bases identical to TRBD1. Per germline, CDR1 SQVTM and CDR2 ANQGSEA. Trimming at V came to 2 bases and at J to 7 bases, leaving 10 bases not matched to a gene. This CDR3 has 15 amino acids. CDR3 region: CSVERPGQGSGEAFF. CDR3 DNA: TGCAGCGTTGAACGACCGGGACAGGGGTCGGGTGAAGCTTTCTTT.

This clonotype was seen many times. The chain uses TRBV5-1 and TRBJ2-7; D gene ambiguous. V was trimmed by 6 bases and J by 4 bases, leaving 2 bases between them. Germline V gene lookup returns CDR1 SGHRS and CDR2 YFSETQ. CDR3 length: 9 residues. CDR3 residues: CASIYEQYF. The CDR3 bases are TGCGCCAGCATTTACGAGCAGTACTTC.

This clonotype was observed many times. V gene TRBV5-6 combines with J gene TRBJ2-7; 10 bases agree with TRBD1. Germline lookup yields CDR1 SGHDT and CDR2 YYEEEE. The CDR3 runs 15 residues. V was pared by 2 bases and J by 4 bases, with 6 bases of the junction left unmatched. Here the CDR3 DNA reads TGTGCCAGCAGCTTACCGGGACAGGGGCTTTACGAGCAGTACTTC. It yields the protein CASSLPGQGLYEQYF.

This clonotype was observed many times. The junction departs from the called germline gene at one end, perhaps through a read error. The rearrangement links TRBV5-1 to TRBJ2-5, with TRBD1 identical over 7 bases. CDR1 and CDR2 (germline): SGHRS, YFSETQ. This CDR3 is built from 14 residues. The CDR3 loop reads CASSLGTVQETQYF. CDR3 coding DNA: TGTGCCAGCAGTCTCGGGACAGTCCAAGAGACCCAGTACTTC.

The chain has TRBV5-1 and TRBJ1-5; D call uncertain. Germline CDR1 and CDR2: SGHRS and YFSETQ. V dropped 1 base and J dropped 5 bases, with 10 bases sitting between them. There are 14 residues in the CDR3. The CDR3 is CASSLMPGDQPQHF. CDR3 sequence (DNA): TGCGCCAGCAGCTTGATGCCCGGGGATCAGCCCCAGCATTTT. Full variable domain (outside the CDR3, taken from reference TRBV5-1 and TRBJ1-5): KAGVTQTPRYLIKTRGQQVTLSCSPISGHRSVSWYQQTPGQGLQFLFEYFSETQRNKGNFPGRFSGRQFSNSRSEMNVSTLELGDSALYLCASSLMPGDQPQHFGDGTRLSIL.

This clonotype has a count of ten or more. The rearrangement joins TRBV2 to TRBJ2-2, with D perhaps TRBD1 (5 bases). V was cut by 7 bases and J by 7 bases, with 10 bases left in between. The V gene's germline CDR1 is SNHLY and CDR2 FYNNEI. The CDR3 loop spans 12 amino acids. The CDR3 sequence: CASNRFNGELFF. CDR3 nucleotides: TGTGCCAGCAACAGGTTCAACGGGGAGCTGTTTTTT.

This clonotype was recorded many times. The chain has TRBV11-2 and TRBJ1-1; D is ambiguous. The CDR3 runs to 14 residues. Trimming shortened V by 2 bases and J by 2 bases, and 9 bases separated the two germline ends. CDR1 is SGHAT and CDR2 is FQNNGV in the germline V gene. The CDR3 reads CASSLIQTNTEAFF. The CDR3 DNA reads TGTGCCAGCAGCTTAATACAGACCAACACTGAAGCTTTCTTT.

The chain uses TRBV11-3 and TRBJ2-5; D is perhaps TRBD2 (5 bases). This CDR3 has 13 amino acids. Looked up from germline, CDR1 is SGHNT and CDR2 is YENEEA. Trimming took off 5 bases at V and 6 bases at J, with 13 bases between the two ends. As DNA, the CDR3 is TGTGCCAGCAGCCGAGGGAGCTCTCAGACCCAGTACTTC. It encodes CASSRGSSQTQYF.

In the case of this clonotype: This could be a read error, since a much larger clone is one nucleotide away. V and J are TRBV6-5 and TRBJ2-5; D is ambiguous. CDR1 and CDR2 from the germline V gene are MNHEY and SVGAGI. This CDR3 spans 12 amino acids. CDR3 DNA sequence: TGTGTCAGCAGTTATGGGCAAGAGACCCAGTACTTC. Protein sequence: CVSSYGQETQYF.

This clonotype was recorded at least ten times. This chain joins TRBV27 and TRBJ2-7; 8 bases are a match to TRBD2. J gave up 2 bases and V 6 bases, and 3 bases lay outside the gene matches. CDR1 and CDR2 (germline): MNHEY, SMNVEV (reference sequence). The CDR3 spans 13 residues. This CDR3 reads CASRTSAAYEQYF. Here the CDR3 DNA reads TGTGCCAGCAGGACTAGCGCTGCCTACGAGCAGTACTTC.

This clonotype was recorded many times. The gene calls are TRBV6-5 and TRBJ1-2, with a weak D call TRBD1 (5 bases). The CDR3 runs to 14 residues. Between the trimmed V and J ends, which lost 7 bases and 6 bases, there was a span of 18 bases. Looked up from germline, CDR1 is MNHEY and CDR2 is SVGAGI. The CDR3 here is CASNDAGQGDGYTF. The CDR3 bases are TGTGCCAGCAACGACGCTGGCCAGGGTGATGGCTACACCTTC.

Many counts were recorded for this clonotype. The chain links TRBV12-3 or TRBV12-4 to TRBJ1-1, with TRBD1 identical over 9 bases. The CDR3 has 15 amino acids. The V segment lost 5 bases and the J segment 2 bases; nucleotides outside the gene matches: 6. CDR3: CASSPPDRGNTEAFF. The CDR3 nucleotides are TGTGCCAGCAGTCCACCGGACAGGGGTAACACTGAAGCTTTCTTT.

This clonotype was counted ten times or more. This chain joins TRBV2 and TRBJ1-1; D not resolved. Trimming removed 6 bases at V and 7 bases at J, with 6 bases between. The CDR3 loop spans 10 amino acids. Germline lookup yields CDR1 SNHLY and CDR2 FYNNEI. The CDR3 DNA reads as TGTGCCAGCAGGATTATTGAAGCTTTCTTT. As protein: CASRIIEAFF.

The V call is TRBV6-1, the J call TRBJ2-5; 8 bases line up with TRBD1. This CDR3 region has 13 residues. The trim removed 3 bases at V and 7 bases at J, leaving 4 bases unmatched. CDR1 MNHNS and CDR2 SASEGT come from the germline V gene. The CDR3 DNA sequence: TGTGCCAGCAGTGACAGGGGGCAGGTGACCCAGTACTTC. Its translation is CASSDRGQVTQYF.